This entry lists 12 T cell receptor beta chains sequenced from one sample in a study of T cells in narcolepsy. Assay used: immunoSEQ multiplex PCR; TCRdb lists only in-frame clones, some missing. The data hold more than 30,000 clones, with around four fifths observed a single time. The material sequenced was memory (CD45RA-) CD4+ T cells from blood. Receptor source: a human donor in good health.

V usage is TRBV19 and J usage is TRBJ1-1; no reliable D call. The CDR3 is made up of 14 amino acids. From germline, CDR1 is LNHDA and CDR2 SQIVND (reference sequence). Between the trimmed V and J ends, which lost 6 bases and 7 bases, there was a span of 18 bases. CDR3 region: CASSSGPEPGEAFF. The CDR3 nucleotides are TGTGCCAGTAGCTCGGGTCCCGAGCCGGGTGAAGCTTTCTTT.

The rearrangement joins TRBV28 to TRBJ2-4; TRBD1 matches at 9 bases. V shed 6 bases, J shed 7 bases, and the junction held 16 bases outside the gene matches. Germline-derived CDR1 and CDR2 are MDHEN and SYDVKM. CDR3 length: 17 amino acids. The DNA for the CDR3 is TGTGCCAGCAGCACGGGGGAACAGGGGGCTCCGTACAACATTCAGTACTTC. It encodes CASSTGEQGAPYNIQYF.

The sample holds a few counts of this clone. The chain carries TRBV5-1 and TRBJ1-1; D may be TRBD1 (5 bases). Trimming shortened V by 1 base and J by 3 bases, and 10 bases separated the two germline ends. This CDR3 is 14 amino acids long. Germline lookup yields CDR1 SGHRS and CDR2 YFSETQ. CDR3 coding DNA: TGCGCCAGCAGCTTGCAAGGGGAGGACACTGAAGCTTTCTTT. As protein: CASSLQGEDTEAFF.

This chain joins TRBV10-3 and TRBJ2-5, with 8 bases that match TRBD2. V was pared by 0 bases and J by 1 base, with 7 bases of the junction left unmatched. CDR1 ENHRY and CDR2 SYGVKD come from the germline V gene. This CDR3 has 17 amino acids. This chain's CDR3 is CAISESKRGGTQETQYF. The CDR3 DNA sequence: TGTGCCATCAGTGAGTCTAAACGGGGGGGTACCCAAGAGACCCAGTACTTC.

The count of this clone is one. The chain joins TRBV5-6 to TRBJ2-1; either TRBD1 or TRBD2 may fit D (5 bases each). The CDR3 is 16 amino acids. Trimming removed 0 bases at V and 2 bases at J, with 12 bases between. CDR1 SGHDT and CDR2 YYEEEE come from the germline V gene. CDR3 coding DNA: TGTGCCAGCAGCTTGGAGCGGACATATACCTACAATGAGCAGTTCTTC. Translating gives CASSLERTYTYNEQFF.

V is TRBV7-7 and J is TRBJ2-5, with 9 bases aligning to TRBD1. CDR1 and CDR2 (germline): SSHAT, FNYEAQ (reference sequence). The CDR3 covers 15 residues. The V segment lost 5 bases and the J segment 4 bases; nucleotides outside the gene matches: 8. This CDR3 reads CASSPIQGAGETQYF. CDR3 bases: TGTGCCAGCAGCCCTATACAGGGGGCTGGAGAGACCCAGTACTTC. Based on the CDR3 plus reference TRBV7-7 and TRBJ2-5, the full variable domain is GAGVSQSPRYKVTKRGQDVTLRCDPISSHATLYWYQQALGQGPEFLTYFNYEAQPDKSGLPSDRFSAERPEGSISTLTIQRTEQRDSAMYRCASSPIQGAGETQYFGPGTRLLVL.

The CDR3 DNA reads TGTGCCAGTAGTTTCGGGACTCGACCCGGTCAGCCCCAGCATTTT. Encoded protein: CASSFGTRPGQPQHF. The J gene is TRBJ1-5, the V gene TRBV19; possibly TRBD1 for D (5 bases). This CDR3 is 15 amino acids long. CDR1 and CDR2 (germline): LNHDA, SQIVND (reference sequence). Trimming stripped 5 bases from V and 6 bases from J, with 17 bases between.

The V call is TRBV5-1, the J call TRBJ2-5, with a weak D call TRBD1 (5 bases). V lost 4 bases, J lost 11 bases, and 21 bases lay in between. This CDR3 has 14 residues. Germline CDR1 reads SGHRS; CDR2 reads YFSETQ. The CDR3 nucleotides are TGCGCCAGCAGCACCGACGTAAATGGGGCGACGCAGTACTTC. Residues: CASSTDVNGATQYF. Looking up the rest from reference TRBV5-1 and TRBJ2-5 gives the full variable domain: KAGVTQTPRYLIKTRGQQVTLSCSPISGHRSVSWYQQTPGQGLQFLFEYFSETQRNKGNFPGRFSGRQFSNSRSEMNVSTLELGDSALYLCASSTDVNGATQYFGPGTRLLVL.

This clone was seen only a few times. J is TRBJ1-1 and V is TRBV5-5, with TRBD1 as a possible D gene (6 bases). The CDR3 length is 17 residues. The V end lost 1 base, the J end lost 0 bases, and 16 bases lay between the germline ends. CDR1 and CDR2 from the germline V gene are SGHKS and YYEKEE (reference sequence). The CDR3 DNA is TGTGCCAGCAGCTTGAGGGCAGGGCGGGACATGAACACTGAAGCTTTCTTT. Its translation: CASSLRAGRDMNTEAFF.

This clone was seen a single time. The chain carries TRBV28 and TRBJ1-1; TRBD1 is a possible D gene (6 bases). V was trimmed by 10 bases and J by 0 bases, leaving 15 bases between them. The V gene's germline CDR1 is MDHEN and CDR2 SYDVKM. CDR3 length: 14 amino acids. The CDR3 region has the DNA TGTGCCACCTTCTCGACAGGAATGAACACTGAAGCTTTCTTT. It specifies CATFSTGMNTEAFF.

The V and J genes are TRBV19 and TRBJ2-2, with D possibly matching TRBD1 (5 bases). The CDR3 covers 18 residues. Germline loops: CDR1 LNHDA, CDR2 SQIVND (reference sequence). The V and J ends lost 6 bases and 4 bases respectively, with 24 bases between them. CDR3 coding DNA: TGTGCCAGTAGAGACCTCCTACCGGTGGCAGGGTTCACCGGGGAGCTGTTTTTT. As protein: CASRDLLPVAGFTGELFF.

This chain joins TRBV5-6 and TRBJ2-2; weak D call: TRBD2 (5 bases). Germline V CDR1 and CDR2: SGHDT, YYEEEE. This CDR3 has 13 amino acids. V shed 4 bases and J shed 5 bases, with 9 bases lying between them. DNA for the CDR3: TGTGCCAGCAGCCCACAGCGGACCGGGGAGCTGTTTTTT. Its protein product is CASSPQRTGELFF.